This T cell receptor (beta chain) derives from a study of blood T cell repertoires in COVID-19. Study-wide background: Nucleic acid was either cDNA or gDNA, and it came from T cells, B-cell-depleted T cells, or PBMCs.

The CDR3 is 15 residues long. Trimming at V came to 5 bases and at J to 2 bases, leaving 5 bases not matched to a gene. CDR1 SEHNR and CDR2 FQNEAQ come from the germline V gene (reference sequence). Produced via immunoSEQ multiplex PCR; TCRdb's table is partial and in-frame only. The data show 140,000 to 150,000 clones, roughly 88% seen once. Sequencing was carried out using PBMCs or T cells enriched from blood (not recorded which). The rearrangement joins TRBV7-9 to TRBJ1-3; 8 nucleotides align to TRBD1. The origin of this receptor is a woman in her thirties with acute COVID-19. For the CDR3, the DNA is TGTGCCAGCAGCCCTCCACAGGGGGCTGGAAACACCATATATTTT. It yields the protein CASSPPQGAGNTIYF.